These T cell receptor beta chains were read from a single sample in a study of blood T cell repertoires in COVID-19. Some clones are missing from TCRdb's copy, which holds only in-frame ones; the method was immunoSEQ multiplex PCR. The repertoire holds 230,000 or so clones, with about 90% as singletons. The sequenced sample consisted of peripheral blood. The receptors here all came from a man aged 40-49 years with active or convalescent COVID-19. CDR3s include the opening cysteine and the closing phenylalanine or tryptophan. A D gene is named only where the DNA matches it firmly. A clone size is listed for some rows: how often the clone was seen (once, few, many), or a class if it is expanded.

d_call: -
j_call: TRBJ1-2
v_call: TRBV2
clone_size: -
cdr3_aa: CASQRQLYTF
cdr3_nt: TGTGCCAGCCAAAGACAGCTTTACACCTTC

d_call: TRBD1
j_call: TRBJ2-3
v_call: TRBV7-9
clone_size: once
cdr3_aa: CASLGQSSTDTQYF
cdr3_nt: TGTGCCAGCTTGGGACAGTCTAGCACAGATACGCAGTATTTT

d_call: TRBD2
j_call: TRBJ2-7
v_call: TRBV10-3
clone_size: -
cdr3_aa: CAISESTPREGQNEQYF
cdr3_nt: TGTGCCATCAGTGAGTCGACTCCGAGGGAGGGCCAAAACGAGCAGTACTTC

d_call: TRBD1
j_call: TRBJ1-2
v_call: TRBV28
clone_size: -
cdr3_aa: CASSWAPQGENGYTF
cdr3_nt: TGTGCCAGCAGTTGGGCTCCGCAGGGGGAGAATGGCTACACCTTC

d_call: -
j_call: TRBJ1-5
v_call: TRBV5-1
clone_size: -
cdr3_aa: CASSLARAAHSNQPQHF
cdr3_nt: TGCGCCAGCAGCTTGGCGAGGGCAGCTCATAGCAATCAGCCCCAGCATTTT

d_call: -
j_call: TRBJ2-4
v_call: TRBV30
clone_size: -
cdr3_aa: CAWRPKLAKNIQYF
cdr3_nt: TGTGCCTGGAGACCGAAGCTAGCCAAAAACATTCAGTACTTC

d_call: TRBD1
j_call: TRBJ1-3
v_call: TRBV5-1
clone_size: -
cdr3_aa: CASRTGTGPGNTIYF
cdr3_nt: TGCGCCAGCAGGACCGGGACAGGGCCCGGAAACACCATATATTTT

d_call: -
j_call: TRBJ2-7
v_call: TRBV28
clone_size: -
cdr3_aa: CASSIDRPYEQYF
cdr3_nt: TGTGCCAGCAGTATTGACAGGCCCTACGAGCAGTACTTC

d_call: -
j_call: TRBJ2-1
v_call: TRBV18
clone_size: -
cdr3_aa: CASSPQTSYNEQFF
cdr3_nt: TGTGCCAGCTCACCTCAGACTAGCTACAATGAGCAGTTCTTC

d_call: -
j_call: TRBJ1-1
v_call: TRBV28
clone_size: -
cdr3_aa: CASSLRIGGGDNTEAFF
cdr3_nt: TGTGCCAGCAGTCTACGGATCGGGGGAGGGGACAACACTGAAGCTTTCTTT

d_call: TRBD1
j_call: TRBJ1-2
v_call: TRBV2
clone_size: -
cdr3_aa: CASSQGGNYGYTF
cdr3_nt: TGTGCCAGCTCCCAGGGGGGTAACTATGGCTACACCTTC

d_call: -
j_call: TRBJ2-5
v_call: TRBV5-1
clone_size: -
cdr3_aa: CASSSSVKETQYF
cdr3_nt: TGCGCCAGCAGTAGCAGTGTCAAGGAGACCCAGTACTTC

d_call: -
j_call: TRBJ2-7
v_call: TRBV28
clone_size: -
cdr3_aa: CASSLQDISYEQYF
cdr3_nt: TGTGCCAGCAGTTTACAGGACATATCCTACGAGCAGTACTTC

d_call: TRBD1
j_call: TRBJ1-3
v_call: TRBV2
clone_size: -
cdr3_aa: CASSVPGQGNTIYF
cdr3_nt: TGTGCCAGCAGTGTCCCGGGACAGGGGAACACCATATATTTT

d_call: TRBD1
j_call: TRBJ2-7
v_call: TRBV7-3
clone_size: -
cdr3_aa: CASSLSSRQGDYEQYF
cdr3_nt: TGTGCCAGCAGCTTAAGTAGTAGGCAGGGGGACTACGAGCAGTACTTC

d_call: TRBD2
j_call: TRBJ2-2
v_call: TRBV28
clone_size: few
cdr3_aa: CASVAAGGNTGELFF
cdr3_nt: TGTGCCAGCGTCGCGGCGGGAGGGAACACCGGGGAGCTGTTTTTT

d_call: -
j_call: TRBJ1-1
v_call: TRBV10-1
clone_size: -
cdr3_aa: CASSESTLTRGNTEAFF
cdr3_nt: TGCGCCAGCAGTGAGTCGACTCTTACAAGGGGAAACACTGAAGCTTTCTTT

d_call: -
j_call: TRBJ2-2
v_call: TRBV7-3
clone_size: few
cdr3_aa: CASSPLASGSGELFF
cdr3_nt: TGTGCCAGCAGCCCCCTAGCGAGTGGGAGCGGGGAGCTGTTTTTT

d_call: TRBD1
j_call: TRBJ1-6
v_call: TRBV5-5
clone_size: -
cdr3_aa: CASSQRVTGAVSPLHF
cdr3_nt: TGTGCCAGCAGTCAAAGGGTGACAGGGGCGGTCTCACCCCTCCACTTT

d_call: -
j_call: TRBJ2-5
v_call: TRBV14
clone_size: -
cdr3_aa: CASSQGTSTKETQYF
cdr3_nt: TGTGCCAGCAGCCAAGGCACGTCGACTAAAGAGACCCAGTACTTC

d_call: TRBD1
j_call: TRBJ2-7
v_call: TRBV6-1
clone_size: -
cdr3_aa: CASSELFYAGQGSYEQYF
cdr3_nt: TGTGCCAGCAGTGAACTTTTTTACGCAGGACAGGGGAGCTACGAGCAGTACTTC

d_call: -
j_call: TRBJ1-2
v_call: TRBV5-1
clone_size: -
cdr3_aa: CASSLATGVNYGYTF
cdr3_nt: TGCGCCAGCAGCTTGGCGACAGGAGTCAACTATGGCTACACCTTC

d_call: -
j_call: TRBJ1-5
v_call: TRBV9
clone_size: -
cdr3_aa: CASSPWASGNQPQHF
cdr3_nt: TGTGCCAGCAGCCCCTGGGCATCGGGCAATCAGCCCCAGCATTTT

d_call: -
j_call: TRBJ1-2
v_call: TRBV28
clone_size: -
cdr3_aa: CASSLGKLLSGYGYTF
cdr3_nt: TGTGCCAGCAGTTTAGGGAAGCTTCTGTCGGGGTACGGCTACACCTTC

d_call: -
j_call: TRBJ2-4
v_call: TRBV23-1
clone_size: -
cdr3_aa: CASSHRGSNAGVRAKNIQYF
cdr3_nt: TGCGCCAGCAGTCACCGCGGGTCTAACGCAGGGGTAAGAGCCAAAAACATTCAGTACTTC

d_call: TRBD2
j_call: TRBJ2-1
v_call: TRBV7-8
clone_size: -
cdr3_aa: CASTRLAGDPYNEQFF
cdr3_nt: TGTGCCAGCACCCGACTAGCGGGAGACCCCTACAATGAGCAGTTCTTC

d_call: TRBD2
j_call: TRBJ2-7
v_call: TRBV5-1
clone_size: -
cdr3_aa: CASSLAGTYEQYF
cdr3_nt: TGCGCCAGCAGTTTAGCGGGGACCTACGAGCAGTACTTC

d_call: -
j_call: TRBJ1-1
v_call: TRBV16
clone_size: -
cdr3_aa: CASSHPPGGGGRNTEAFF
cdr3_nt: TGTGCCAGCAGCCACCCTCCCGGCGGGGGGGGGCGGAACACTGAAGCTTTCTTT

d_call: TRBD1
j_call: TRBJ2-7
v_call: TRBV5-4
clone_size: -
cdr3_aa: CASRDRVDYEQYF
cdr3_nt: TGTGCCAGCAGGGACAGGGTGGACTACGAGCAGTACTTC

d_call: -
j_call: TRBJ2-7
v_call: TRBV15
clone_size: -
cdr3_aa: CATSRTDNEQYF
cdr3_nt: TGTGCCACCAGCAGGACCGACAACGAGCAGTACTTC

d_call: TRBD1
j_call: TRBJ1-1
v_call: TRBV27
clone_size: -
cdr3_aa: CASSLGQGDFTEAFF
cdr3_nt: TGTGCCAGCAGTCTAGGACAGGGTGATTTTACTGAAGCTTTCTTT

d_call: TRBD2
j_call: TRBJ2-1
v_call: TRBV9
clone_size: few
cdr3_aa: CASSPEGGRGVYNEQFF
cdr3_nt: TGTGCCAGCAGCCCAGAGGGCGGGAGGGGCGTCTACAATGAGCAGTTCTTC

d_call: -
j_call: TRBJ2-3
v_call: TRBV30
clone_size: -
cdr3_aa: CAWNMYSTDTQYF
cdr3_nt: TGTGCCTGGAACATGTATAGCACAGATACGCAGTATTTT

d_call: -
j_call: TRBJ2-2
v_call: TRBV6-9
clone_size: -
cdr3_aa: CASSLNTGELFF
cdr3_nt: TGTGCCAGCAGCCTAAACACCGGGGAGCTGTTTTTT

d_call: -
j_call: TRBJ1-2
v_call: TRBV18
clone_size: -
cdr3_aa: CASSPPGQTFYTF
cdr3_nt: TGTGCCAGCTCACCACCCGGACAGACTTTCTACACCTTC

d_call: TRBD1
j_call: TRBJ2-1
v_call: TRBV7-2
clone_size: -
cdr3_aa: CASSHRGLDNEQFF
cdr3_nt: TGTGCCAGCAGCCACAGGGGGCTGGACAATGAGCAGTTCTTC

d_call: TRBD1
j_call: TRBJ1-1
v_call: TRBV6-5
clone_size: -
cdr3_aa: CASRRGRVYTEAFF
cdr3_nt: TGTGCCAGCAGGAGGGGGCGGGTGTACACTGAAGCTTTCTTT

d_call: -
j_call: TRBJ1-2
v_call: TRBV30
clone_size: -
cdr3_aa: CAWSIPAGGTDTF
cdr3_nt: TGTGCCTGGAGTATACCGGCTGGAGGTACGGACACCTTC

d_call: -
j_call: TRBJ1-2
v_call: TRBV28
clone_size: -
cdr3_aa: CASSFSGLNYGYTF
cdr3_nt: TGTGCCAGCAGTTTCTCAGGGCTAAACTATGGCTACACCTTC

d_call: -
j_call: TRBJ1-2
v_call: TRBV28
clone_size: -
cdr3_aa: CASSSQAGYGYTF
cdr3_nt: TGTGCCAGCAGTTCCCAAGCAGGGTATGGCTACACCTTC

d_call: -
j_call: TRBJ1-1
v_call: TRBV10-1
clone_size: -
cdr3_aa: CASSESLWPNTEAFF
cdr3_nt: TGCGCCAGCAGTGAGTCTCTTTGGCCGAACACTGAAGCTTTCTTT

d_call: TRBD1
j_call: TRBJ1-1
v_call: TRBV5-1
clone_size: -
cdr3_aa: CASGTGGSLNTEAFF
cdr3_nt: TGCGCCAGCGGGACAGGGGGTTCTCTGAACACTGAAGCTTTCTTT

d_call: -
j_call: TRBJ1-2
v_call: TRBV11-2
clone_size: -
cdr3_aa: CASSLAVGGRYNYGYTF
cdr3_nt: TGTGCCAGCAGCTTAGCGGTGGGGGGGAGGTACAACTATGGCTACACCTTC

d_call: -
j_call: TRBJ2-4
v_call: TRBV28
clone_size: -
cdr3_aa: CASSLYRVDIQYF
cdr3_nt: TGTGCCAGCAGTTTATACAGGGTTGACATTCAGTACTTC

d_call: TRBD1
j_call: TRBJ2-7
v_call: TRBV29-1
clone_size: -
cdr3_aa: CSVRQGTPSYEQYF
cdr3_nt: TGCAGCGTTAGACAGGGAACCCCCTCCTACGAGCAGTACTTC

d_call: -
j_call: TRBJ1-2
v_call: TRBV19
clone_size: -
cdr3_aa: CASSINGDNYGYTF
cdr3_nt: TGTGCCAGTAGTATCAACGGGGATAACTATGGCTACACCTTC

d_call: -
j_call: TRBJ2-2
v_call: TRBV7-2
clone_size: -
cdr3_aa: CASSFSVQGTGELFF
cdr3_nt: TGTGCCAGCAGCTTTAGTGTACAGGGTACCGGGGAGCTGTTTTTT

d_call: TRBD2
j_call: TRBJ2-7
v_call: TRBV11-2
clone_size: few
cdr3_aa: CASSLESAGSYEQYF
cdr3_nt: TGTGCCAGCAGCTTAGAGTCAGCGGGGTCCTACGAGCAGTACTTC

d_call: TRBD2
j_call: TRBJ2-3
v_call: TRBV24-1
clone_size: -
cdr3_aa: CATSDFGLAGLDTQYF
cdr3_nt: TGTGCCACCAGTGATTTTGGGCTAGCGGGCCTGGATACGCAGTATTTT

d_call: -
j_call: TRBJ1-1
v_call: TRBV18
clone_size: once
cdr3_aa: CASSLTVMNTEAFF
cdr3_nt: TGTGCCAGCTCACTTACAGTGATGAACACTGAAGCTTTCTTT

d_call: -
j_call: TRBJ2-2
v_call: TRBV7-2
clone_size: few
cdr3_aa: CASRSESTANTGELFF
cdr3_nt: TGTGCCAGCAGATCCGAATCGACAGCGAACACCGGGGAGCTGTTTTTT

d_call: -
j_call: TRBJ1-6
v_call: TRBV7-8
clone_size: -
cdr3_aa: CASSLRSYNSPLHF
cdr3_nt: TGTGCCAGCAGCTTGAGATCCTATAATTCACCCCTCCACTTT

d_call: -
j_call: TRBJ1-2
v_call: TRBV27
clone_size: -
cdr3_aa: CASSFSGGGPGYTF
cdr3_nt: TGTGCCAGCAGTTTCTCCGGCGGGGGGCCTGGCTACACCTTC